These 8 T cell receptor beta chains were sequenced from one sample in a study of cytomegalovirus exposure and HLA in healthy donors. Amplification used 60 Vbeta primers and 13 Jbeta primers. Produced via immunoSEQ multiplex PCR; TCRdb's table is partial and in-frame only. Here the sample table reports 70,000 or so clones. The specimen was PBMCs. Receptor source: a female donor in good health and CMV-seropositive.

The V gene is TRBV7-2, the J gene TRBJ1-3; D remains ambiguous. V lost 6 bases, J lost 2 bases, and 11 bases lay in between. CDR1 SGHTA and CDR2 FQGNSA come from the germline V gene. CDR3 length: 14 amino acids. CDR3 region: CASRPGSAGNTIYF. CDR3 DNA: TGTGCCAGCAGGCCCGGGTCAGCTGGAAACACCATATATTTT.

V gene TRBV27 combines with J gene TRBJ2-1; 9 bases are a match to TRBD1. The CDR3 spans 15 residues. The ends lost 5 bases at V and 5 bases at J; junction bases unmatched: 7. Germline V CDR1 and CDR2: MNHEY, SMNVEV (reference sequence). CDR3 in amino acids: CASSLGTGSDNEQFF. CDR3 coding DNA: TGTGCCAGCAGTCTAGGGACAGGGTCCGACAATGAGCAGTTCTTC.

The chain combines TRBV6-1 with TRBJ1-2; possibly TRBD1 for D (6 bases). Trimming shortened V by 2 bases and J by 7 bases, and 14 bases separated the two germline ends. The CDR3 loop spans 14 amino acids. Germline lookup yields CDR1 MNHNS and CDR2 SASEGT. CDR3 sequence: CASSEWGQGGGYTF. The CDR3 DNA follows: TGTGCCAGCAGTGAATGGGGGCAGGGCGGTGGCTACACCTTC.

This chain connects TRBV4-3 to TRBJ2-3; D is ambiguous. The ends were cut back, 0 bases at V and 2 bases at J, with 6 bases in the middle. The CDR3 spans 14 residues. Looked up from germline, CDR1 is LGHNA and CDR2 is YSLEER. The CDR3, as DNA: TGCGCCAGCAGCCAAGATGACTCCACAGATACGCAGTATTTT. This sequence encodes CASSQDDSTDTQYF.

The V call is TRBV19, the J call TRBJ2-3; 8 bases fit TRBD2. The CDR3 runs 14 residues. V was pared by 5 bases and J by 2 bases, with 3 bases of the junction left unmatched. Germline CDR1 and CDR2: LNHDA and SQIVND (reference sequence). CDR3 bases: TGTGCCAGTAGTCAGCGGGGGTTCACAGATACGCAGTATTTT. Its protein product is CASSQRGFTDTQYF. The complete variable domain, with remaining parts taken from reference TRBV19 and TRBJ2-3, reads DGGITQSPKYLFRKEGQNVTLSCEQNLNHDAMYWYRQDPGQGLRLIYYSQIVNDFQKGDIAEGYSVSREKKESFPLTVTSAQKNPTAFYLCASSQRGFTDTQYFGPGTRLTVL.

About this clone: One end of the junction is discordant with germline, which a read error may explain. The chain is built from TRBV4-3 and TRBJ2-3; 11 bases agree with TRBD1. The CDR3 sequence is 16 residues long. Per germline, CDR1 LGHNA and CDR2 YSLEER. This CDR3 is CASSQGDRGLTDKQYF. Here the CDR3 DNA reads TGCGCCAGCAGCCAAGGGGACAGGGGGTTGACAGATAAGCAGTATTTT.

This chain joins TRBV28 and TRBJ1-5; 8 nucleotides agree with TRBD1. The CDR3 totals 15 residues. Germline V lookup: CDR1 MDHEN, CDR2 SYDVKM. V was pared by 7 bases and J by 0 bases, with 5 bases of the junction left unmatched. In DNA form, the CDR3 reads TGTGCCAGCACCTACAGGGGGAATAGCAATCAGCCCCAGCATTTT. Translating it yields CASTYRGNSNQPQHF.

This chain's CDR3 is CASTRGDHTEAFF. CDR3 DNA: TGTGCCAGCACCAGGGGGGACCACACTGAAGCTTTCTTT. The chain recombines TRBV28 with TRBJ1-1, with 7 nucleotides matching TRBD1. There are 13 residues in the CDR3. Germline assignment: CDR1 MDHEN and CDR2 SYDVKM. The V segment lost 7 bases and the J segment 3 bases; nucleotides outside the gene matches: 5.